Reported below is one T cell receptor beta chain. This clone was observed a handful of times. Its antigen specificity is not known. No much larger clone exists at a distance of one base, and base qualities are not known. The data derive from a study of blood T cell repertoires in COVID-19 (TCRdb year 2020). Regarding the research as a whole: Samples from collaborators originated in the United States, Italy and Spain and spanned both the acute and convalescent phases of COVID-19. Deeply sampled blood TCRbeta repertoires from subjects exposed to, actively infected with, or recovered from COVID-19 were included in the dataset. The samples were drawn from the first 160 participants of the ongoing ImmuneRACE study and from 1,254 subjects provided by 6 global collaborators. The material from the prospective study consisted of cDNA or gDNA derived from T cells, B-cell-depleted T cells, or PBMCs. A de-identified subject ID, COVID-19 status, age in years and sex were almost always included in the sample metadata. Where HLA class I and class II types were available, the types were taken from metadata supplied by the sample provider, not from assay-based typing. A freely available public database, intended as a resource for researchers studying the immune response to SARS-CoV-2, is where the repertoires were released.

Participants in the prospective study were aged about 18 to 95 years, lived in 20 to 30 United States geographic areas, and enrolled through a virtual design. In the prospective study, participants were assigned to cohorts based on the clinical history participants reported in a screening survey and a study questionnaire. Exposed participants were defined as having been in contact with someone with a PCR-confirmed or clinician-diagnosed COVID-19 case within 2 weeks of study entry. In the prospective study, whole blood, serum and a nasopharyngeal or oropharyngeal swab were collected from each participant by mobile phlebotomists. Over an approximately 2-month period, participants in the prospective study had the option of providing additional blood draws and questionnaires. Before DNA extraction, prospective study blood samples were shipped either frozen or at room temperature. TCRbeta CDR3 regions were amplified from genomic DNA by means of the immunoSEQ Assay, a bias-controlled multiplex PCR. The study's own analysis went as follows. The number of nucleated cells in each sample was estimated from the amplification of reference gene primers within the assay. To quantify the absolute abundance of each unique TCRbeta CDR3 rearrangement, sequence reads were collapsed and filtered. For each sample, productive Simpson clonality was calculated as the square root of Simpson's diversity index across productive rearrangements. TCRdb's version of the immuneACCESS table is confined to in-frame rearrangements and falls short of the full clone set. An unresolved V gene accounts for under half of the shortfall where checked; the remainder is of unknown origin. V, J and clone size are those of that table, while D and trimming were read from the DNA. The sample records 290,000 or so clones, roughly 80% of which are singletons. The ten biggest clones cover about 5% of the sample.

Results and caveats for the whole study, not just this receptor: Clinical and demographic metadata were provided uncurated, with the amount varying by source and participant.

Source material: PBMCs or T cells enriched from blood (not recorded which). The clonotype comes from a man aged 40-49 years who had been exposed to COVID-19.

The CDR3 reads CASSQDGTGGQPQHF. At the DNA level, the sequence is TGTGCCAGCAGCCAAGACGGGACAGGGGGTCAGCCCCAGCATTTT. The sequence links TRBV7-2 to TRBJ1-5, and 11 junctional nucleotides match TRBD1. According to the germline V gene, CDR1 reads SGHTA and CDR2 reads FQGNSA. Trimming takes 5 bases off V and 6 bases off J; junction bases not matched to a gene: 6. Including the terminal cysteine and phenylalanine, the CDR3 comprises 15 residues. Left in the record is the CDR3 DNA by itself, 45 bases read in frame from the first base.